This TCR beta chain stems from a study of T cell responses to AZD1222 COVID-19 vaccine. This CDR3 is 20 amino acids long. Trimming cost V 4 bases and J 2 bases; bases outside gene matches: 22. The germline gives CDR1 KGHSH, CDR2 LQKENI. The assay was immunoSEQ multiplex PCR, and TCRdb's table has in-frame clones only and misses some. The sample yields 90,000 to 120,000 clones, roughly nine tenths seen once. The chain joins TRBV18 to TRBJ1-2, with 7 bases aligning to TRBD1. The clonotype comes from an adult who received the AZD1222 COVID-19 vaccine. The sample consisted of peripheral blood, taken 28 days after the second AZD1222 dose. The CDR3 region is CASSHSPPLQGVSSNYGYTF. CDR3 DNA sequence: TGTGCCAGCTCACATTCCCCGCCCCTCCAGGGGGTTTCTTCCAACTATGGCTACACCTTC.